The TCR beta chain described here comes from a study of vaccination and CD4 T cells after COVID-19. Across the study: From HCoV-229E, HCoV-OC43, HCoV-NL63 and SARS-CoV-2, overlapping spike peptides were used to stimulate the cells.

Comments on this clonotype: Its antigen is as yet unknown.

Germline CDR1 SQVTM, CDR2 ANQGSEA. This CDR3 comprises 13 residues. V shed 7 bases and J 0 bases; nucleotides not matched to a gene: 4. Study-wide findings and caveats: Relatively small numbers of convalescent patients were studied, with no early post-infection timepoints included.

An Oncomine TCR Beta short-read assay was used to sequence the DNA from cultured CD4+ T cells. Each CDR3 protein is one row after TCRdb ran MiXCR on the PCR reads. The profile covers 10,000 to 13,000 distinct CDR3 sequences, with approximately 49% appearing a single time and about 10% taken by the ten largest. Treatment denoted: approximately 10-day PBMC culture with coronavirus spike peptide pools or control peptides (ViraFEST assay). After expanding antigen-specific T cells with peptide pools, ViraFEST sequenced their TCRs. Positive PCR dates spanned March to December 2020, predating US Alpha, Beta and Delta variants.

The source of this sequence is a human donor who had recovered from COVID-19. This chain links TRBV29-1 with TRBJ1-1, with 8 positions matching TRBD1. Sequenced sample: CD4+ T cells from blood, cultured in vitro. This CDR3 is CSAWTGLNTEAFF. The CDR3 DNA sequence: TGCAGCGCCTGGACAGGGCTGAACACTGAAGCTTTCTTT.